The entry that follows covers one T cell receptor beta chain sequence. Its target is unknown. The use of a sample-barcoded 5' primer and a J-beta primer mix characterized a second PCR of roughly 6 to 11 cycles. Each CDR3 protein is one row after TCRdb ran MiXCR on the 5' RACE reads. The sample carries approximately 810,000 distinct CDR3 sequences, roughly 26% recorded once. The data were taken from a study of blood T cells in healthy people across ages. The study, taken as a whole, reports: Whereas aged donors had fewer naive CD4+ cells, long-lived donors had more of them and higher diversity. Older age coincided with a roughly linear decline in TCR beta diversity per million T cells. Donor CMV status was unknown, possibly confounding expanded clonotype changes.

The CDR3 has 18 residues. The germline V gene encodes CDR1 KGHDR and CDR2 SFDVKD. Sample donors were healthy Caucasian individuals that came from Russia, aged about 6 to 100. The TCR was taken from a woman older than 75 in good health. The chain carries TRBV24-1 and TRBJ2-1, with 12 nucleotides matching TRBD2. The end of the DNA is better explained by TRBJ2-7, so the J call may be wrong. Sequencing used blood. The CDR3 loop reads CATSDLPQGLAGGYEQYF. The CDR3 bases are TGTGCCACCAGTGATTTGCCTCAAGGTCTAGCGGGGGGGTATGAGCAGTACTTC.